The clone carrying this T cell receptor beta chain was seen many times. No antigen is known for it. CDR3 size: 16 residues. Germline loops: CDR1 SGHVS, CDR2 FQNEAQ. The V gene end was trimmed by 0 bases and the J gene end by 2 bases; junction bases not matched to a gene: 4. The data stem from a study of CD8+CD57+ T cells in acquired aplastic anemia. Background on the study: Sorted CD4+ and CD8+ cells gave an average of roughly 3.5 ug of DNA.

Study-wide results and caveats: The CD8+ Simpson's diversity of patients and controls was not significantly different. Between patients and controls, over 25 CD8+ CDR3 sequences were found in common.

The study profiled TCR beta VDJ and CDR3 using genomic DNA as template. Each CDR3 protein gets one entry after TCRdb re-called the reads with MiXCR. Of approximately 270,000 distinct CDR3 sequences in the sample, roughly three fifths were seen once. This receptor was taken from a human donor with severe aplastic anemia or a healthy control (not recorded which). The specimen sequenced was sorted CD4+, CD8+, or CD8+CD57+ T cells (not recorded which) from PBMCs. The chain joins TRBV7-8 to TRBJ1-5; 7 nucleotides match TRBD1. The CDR3 reads CASSLAGGTGNQPQHF. Written as DNA, the CDR3 is TGTGCCAGCAGCTTAGCCGGAGGGACAGGCAATCAGCCCCAGCATTTT.